This TCR beta chain stems from a study of cytomegalovirus exposure and HLA in healthy donors. The study's findings and limits: Investigators reported 150 to 200 TCR beta chains as tied to cytomegalovirus. Most TCR sequences proved rare, with some public TCRs found in many donors.

A word on this clone: As yet, its antigen is unknown.

Data came from immunoSEQ multiplex PCR; TCRdb stores just in-frame clones and leaves some out. The table records 250,000 to 400,000 clones, approximately 86% of them present only once. V was clipped by 0 bases and J by 7 bases, with 8 bases between them. Germline V gene lookup returns CDR1 SGHRS and CDR2 YFSETQ. The CDR3 totals 13 residues. The donors were members of the roughly 120-subject validation cohort (separate from the approximately 670-subject first cohort). This clonotype was sampled from a man in his thirties or forties in good health and CMV-seronegative. The sequencing input was PBMCs. This chain joins TRBV5-1 and TRBJ2-1, with D possibly matching TRBD2 (5 bases). CDR3 DNA sequence: TGCGCCAGCAGCTTGGTGTCGGGAAATGAGCAGTTCTTC. Translating gives CASSLVSGNEQFF.